These 23 T cell receptor beta chains were sequenced from one sample in a study of cytomegalovirus exposure and HLA in healthy donors. It was with 60 Vbeta and 13 Jbeta primers that the PCR ran. Sequencing was performed with immunoSEQ multiplex PCR; in TCRdb, only in-frame clones are kept and a portion is missing. The sample holds some 180,000 clones, just under 80% seen once. Sequencing was performed on PBMCs. The receptors originated from a young woman in good health and CMV-seronegative.

The V gene is TRBV7-2, the J gene TRBJ2-2; 7 nucleotides align to TRBD1. After removal of 7 bases from V and 2 bases from J, the junction contained 10 bases not matched to a gene. The germline V gene has CDR1 SGHTA and CDR2 FQGNSA. The length of the CDR3 is 16 residues. The CDR3 sequence: CASNDKGTVNTGELFF. The DNA of the CDR3 is TGTGCCAGCAACGACAAAGGGACAGTTAACACCGGGGAGCTGTTTTTT. Full variable domain (remainder filled in from reference TRBV7-2 and TRBJ2-2): GAGVSQSPSNKVTEKGKDVELRCDPISGHTALYWYRQSLGQGLEFLIYFQGNSAPDKSGLPSDRFSAERTGGSVSTLTIQRTQQEDSAVYLCASNDKGTVNTGELFFGEGSRLTVL.

The chain carries TRBV18 and TRBJ1-6; no definite D call. This CDR3 contains 16 residues. Looked up from germline, CDR1 is KGHSH and CDR2 is LQKENI. V lost 6 bases and J lost 7, with 19 bases in between. The CDR3 reads CASSPSPYTPNSPLHF. The CDR3 DNA is TGTGCCAGCTCCCCATCTCCATACACCCCAAATTCACCCCTCCACTTT.

The rearrangement joins TRBV19 to TRBJ1-5; a possible D gene is TRBD1 (6 bases). Trimming removed 6 bases from V and 5 bases from J, with 14 bases in between. Germline V gene data show CDR1 as LNHDA and CDR2 as SQIVND (reference sequence). The CDR3 sequence is 14 residues long. The CDR3 nucleotides read TGTGCCAGTAGCCCACAGGGAGGGGATCAGCCCCAGCATTTT. This gives the protein CASSPQGGDQPQHF. The full variable domain, its missing parts supplied by reference TRBV19 and TRBJ1-5, is DGGITQSPKYLFRKEGQNVTLSCEQNLNHDAMYWYRQDPGQGLRLIYYSQIVNDFQKGDIAEGYSVSREKKESFPLTVTSAQKNPTAFYLCASSPQGGDQPQHFGDGTRLSIL.

This clone came up once. This sequence joins TRBV4-2 and TRBJ1-6, with D tentatively TRBD1 (6 bases). Germline lookup yields CDR1 LGHNA and CDR2 YNFKEQ. V lost 4 bases and J lost 0, with 28 bases in between. The CDR3 is made up of 22 amino acids. Written as DNA, the CDR3 is TGTGCCAGCAGCCTCTACGGGGGGGGGCAATCCCCGTTCCGCTCCTATAATTCACCCCTCCACTTT. Its protein is CASSLYGGGQSPFRSYNSPLHF.

J is TRBJ2-7 and V is TRBV2; D perhaps matches TRBD2 (7 bases). The V gene lost 4 bases and the J gene lost 11 bases, with 18 bases spanning the gap. This CDR3 is 13 amino acids long. The germline V gene encodes CDR1 SNHLY and CDR2 FYNNEI. This CDR3 is CASSVKGGGAEYF. The DNA for the CDR3 is TGTGCCAGCAGTGTGAAAGGCGGGGGCGCCGAGTACTTC.

CDR3 sequence reads: CSVELRGHADTQYF. DNA of the CDR3: TGCAGCGTTGAACTCAGGGGGCACGCAGATACGCAGTATTTT. J is TRBJ2-3 and V is TRBV29-1; 8 positions match TRBD1. The CDR3 totals 14 residues. Unmatched junction bases numbered 5, after V lost 2 bases and J lost 4 bases. Germline CDR1 and CDR2: SQVTM and ANQGSEA.

This chain uses TRBV5-1 with TRBJ2-3; 7 nucleotides match TRBD1. J lost 2 bases, V lost 4 bases, and 4 bases had no gene match. The CDR3 consists of 14 residues. The V gene's germline CDR1 is SGHRS and CDR2 YFSETQ. CDR3 DNA sequence: TGCGCCAGCAGCCAGGGGGAGTTCACAGATACGCAGTATTTT. This gives the protein CASSQGEFTDTQYF.

The J gene is TRBJ1-5, the V gene TRBV10-1; the match to TRBD1 covers 7 bases. The CDR3 has 18 amino acids. The ends lost 5 bases at V and 0 bases at J; junction bases unmatched: 13. The V gene's germline CDR1 is WNHNN and CDR2 SYGVQD (reference sequence). The CDR3 reads CASSIYGQERYSNQPQHF. CDR3 nucleotides: TGCGCCAGCAGTATTTACGGACAGGAGCGTTATAGCAATCAGCCCCAGCATTTT.

This clone is a singleton in its sample. V gene TRBV11-1 combines with J gene TRBJ2-7; no clear D gene. Germline CDR1 SGHAT, CDR2 FQDESV (reference sequence). Trimming removed 2 bases at V and 7 bases at J, with 12 bases between. The CDR3 totals 13 residues. DNA of the CDR3: TGTGCCAGCAGCTTACCCCCAGGTGTGGAGCAGTACTTC. Protein: CASSLPPGVEQYF.

The gene calls are TRBV5-4 and TRBJ2-1; 7 positions agree with TRBD2. V shed 4 bases and J 14 bases; nucleotides not matched to a gene: 6. Germline CDR1 is SGHNT and CDR2 is YYREEE (reference sequence). The CDR3 extends over 11 amino acids. In nucleotides, the CDR3 is TGTGCCAGCAGCCCCGGACTAGTGAAGTTCTTC. Translating gives CASSPGLVKFF.

This chain links TRBV30 with TRBJ2-1; 7 nucleotides agree with TRBD1. The CDR3 totals 16 residues. The trim removed 1 base at V and 4 bases at J, leaving 10 bases unmatched. Germline V CDR1 and CDR2: GTSNPN, SVGIG (reference sequence). The CDR3 nucleotides are TGTGCCTGGAGTGGAACTACAGGGGTATCATACAATGAGCAGTTCTTC. This sequence encodes CAWSGTTGVSYNEQFF.

The V and J genes are TRBV9 and TRBJ1-1; 8 bases align to TRBD1. The germline CDR1 and CDR2 sequences are SGDLS and YYNGEE. J lost 5 bases, V lost 3 bases, and 6 bases had no gene match. The CDR3 sequence is 14 residues long. CDR3 sequence (DNA): TGTGCCAGCAGCGCCTCAGGGGGCTTAACTGAAGCTTTCTTT. Its protein is CASSASGGLTEAFF.

This clone was recorded once. The chain links TRBV2 to TRBJ1-1; D uncertain. The ends were cut back, 7 bases at V and 1 base at J, with 10 bases in the middle. The CDR3 is 13 amino acids. CDR1 SNHLY and CDR2 FYNNEI come from the germline V gene. CDR3 nucleotide sequence: TGTGCCAGCATGGGCGAGACGAACACTGAAGCTTTCTTT. Protein sequence: CASMGETNTEAFF.

The V and J genes are TRBV7-2 and TRBJ1-6; D may be TRBD1 (5 bases). The CDR3 is 17 amino acids. CDR1 SGHTA and CDR2 FQGNSA come from the germline V gene. V was pared by 0 bases and J by 5 bases, with 14 bases between. The CDR3 loop reads CASSLAAGPWDNSPLHF. The CDR3 DNA sequence: TGTGCCAGCAGCTTAGCCGCGGGACCCTGGGATAATTCACCCCTCCACTTT.

This clone was seen a single time. V is TRBV6-5 and J is TRBJ2-1; maybe TRBD2 (6 bases). This CDR3 spans 15 amino acids. The V gene's germline CDR1 is MNHEY and CDR2 SVGAGI. Trimming took off 7 bases at V and 7 bases at J, with 20 bases between the two ends. CDR3 sequence: CASTDPGTAKNEQFF. The CDR3 nucleotides are TGTGCCAGCACCGACCCCGGGACTGCAAAAAATGAGCAGTTCTTC.

The chain couples TRBV30 to TRBJ1-1; D gene ambiguous. CDR3 length: 12 amino acids. Germline assignment: CDR1 GTSNPN and CDR2 SVGIG (reference sequence). The V end lost 4 bases, the J end lost 2 bases, and 8 bases lay between the germline ends. The CDR3 reads CAWKRGNTEAFF. The DNA for the CDR3 is TGTGCCTGGAAGCGGGGAAACACTGAAGCTTTCTTT. The entire variable domain, with the rest obtained from reference TRBV30 and TRBJ1-1, is as follows: SQTIHQWPATLVQPVGSPLSLECTVEGTSNPNLYWYRQAAGRGLQLLFYSVGIGQISSEVPQNLSASRPQDRQFILSSKKLLLSDSGFYLCAWKRGNTEAFFGQGTRLTVV.

This chain joins TRBV7-9 and TRBJ1-2; no clear D. Germline CDR1 is SEHNR and CDR2 is FQNEAQ (reference sequence). The germline V and J ends were trimmed by 5 bases and 2 bases, with 9 bases remaining between them. The CDR3 runs 13 residues. In DNA, the CDR3 is TGTGCCAGCAGCCGTACAGACAACTATGGCTACACCTTC. This codes for CASSRTDNYGYTF.

The J gene is TRBJ2-7, the V gene TRBV9, with a tentative D call TRBD1 (5 bases). CDR1 SGDLS and CDR2 YYNGEE come from the germline V gene. CDR3 length equals 15 residues. Deletions cut 4 bases from V and 3 bases from J, with 17 bases between. CDR3 residues: CASSSVPGMGYEQYF. As DNA, the CDR3 is TGTGCCAGCAGCTCCGTCCCAGGGATGGGCTACGAGCAGTACTTC. The full variable domain, completed using reference TRBV9 and TRBJ2-7, is DSGVTQTPKHLITATGQRVTLRCSPRSGDLSVYWYQQSLDQGLQFLIQYYNGEERAKGNILERFSAQQFPDLHSELNLSSLELGDSALYFCASSSVPGMGYEQYFGPGTRLTVT.

This chain links TRBV7-8 with TRBJ2-4, with a weak D call TRBD2 (5 bases). The V end lost 1 base, the J end lost 1 base, and 14 bases lay between the germline ends. The CDR3 extends over 17 amino acids. From germline, CDR1 is SGHVS and CDR2 FQNEAQ. CDR3 region: CASSLGAGVGAKNIQYF. DNA of the CDR3: TGTGCCAGCAGCTTAGGGGCGGGCGTTGGGGCCAAAAACATTCAGTACTTC.

The chain carries TRBV18 and TRBJ2-3; the D gene is possibly TRBD2 (6 bases). V lost 3 bases and J 2 bases, leaving 21 bases between the germline ends. Germline V lookup: CDR1 KGHSH, CDR2 LQKENI. This CDR3 contains 18 residues. The CDR3 sequence is CASSPPRKGGEPTDTQYF. In nucleotides, the CDR3 is TGTGCCAGCTCACCTCCTCGAAAAGGCGGGGAGCCCACAGATACGCAGTATTTT.

This rearrangement joins TRBV5-1 to TRBJ2-2; D is perhaps TRBD1 (6 bases). Germline-derived CDR1 and CDR2 are SGHRS and YFSETQ. CDR3 length: 15 residues. The ends were cut back, 2 bases at V and 3 bases at J, with 11 bases in the middle. The CDR3 DNA follows: TGCGCCAGCAGCTTTGACAGGCGAGACACCGGGGAGCTGTTTTTT. Translation gives CASSFDRRDTGELFF.

The chain recombines TRBV5-1 with TRBJ1-5; 9 positions agree with TRBD1. CDR3 size: 15 residues. V shed 2 bases and J 7 bases; nucleotides not matched to a gene: 7. The V gene's germline CDR1 is SGHRS and CDR2 YFSETQ. The CDR3 region is CASSFGTGMAQPQHF. The DNA of the CDR3 is TGCGCCAGCAGCTTCGGGACAGGGATGGCCCAGCCCCAGCATTTT.

This clone came up once. This chain uses TRBV28 with TRBJ2-7; the D gene is possibly TRBD2 (5 bases). CDR3 length: 16 residues. Trimming shortened V by 6 bases and J by 0 bases, and 18 bases separated the two germline ends. The germline gives CDR1 MDHEN, CDR2 SYDVKM. The CDR3 sequence: CASSDPRGLASYEQYF. DNA of the CDR3: TGTGCCAGCAGCGATCCTAGAGGGCTGGCCTCCTACGAGCAGTACTTC. The entire variable domain, with the rest obtained from reference TRBV28 and TRBJ2-7, is as follows: DVKVTQSSRYLVKRTGEKVFLECVQDMDHENMFWYRQDPGLGLRLIYFSYDVKMKEKGDIPEGYSVSREKKERFSLILESASTNQTSMYLCASSDPRGLASYEQYFGPGTRLTVT.